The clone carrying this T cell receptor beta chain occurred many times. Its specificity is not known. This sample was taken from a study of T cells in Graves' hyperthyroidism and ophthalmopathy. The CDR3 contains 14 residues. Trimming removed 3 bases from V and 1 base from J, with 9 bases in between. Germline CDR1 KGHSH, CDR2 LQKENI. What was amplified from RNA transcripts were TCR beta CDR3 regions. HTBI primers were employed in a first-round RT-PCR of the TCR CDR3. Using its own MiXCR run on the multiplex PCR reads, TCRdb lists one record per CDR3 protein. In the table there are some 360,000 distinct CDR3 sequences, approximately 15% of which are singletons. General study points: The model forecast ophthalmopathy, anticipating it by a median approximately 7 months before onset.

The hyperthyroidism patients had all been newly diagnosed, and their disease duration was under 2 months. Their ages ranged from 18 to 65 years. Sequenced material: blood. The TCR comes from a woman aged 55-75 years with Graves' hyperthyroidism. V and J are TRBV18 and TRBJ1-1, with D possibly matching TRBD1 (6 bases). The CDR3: CASSPQTGNTEAFF. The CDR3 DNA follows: TGTGCCAGCTCACCCCAGACAGGGAACACTGAAGCTTTCTTT.